This T cell receptor (beta chain) is drawn from a study of technical replicates of blood from a handful of donors. In this sample, this clone turned up once. Measured with immunoSEQ multiplex PCR; TCRdb has only the in-frame clones, and not every one. The repertoire holds around 79,000 clones, with roughly 94% as singletons. The CDR3 is made up of 15 amino acids. Germline-derived CDR1 and CDR2 are SGHRS and YFSETQ. Trimming took off 2 bases at V and 2 bases at J, with 14 bases between the two ends. This chain connects TRBV5-1 to TRBJ2-7, with D perhaps TRBD1 (5 bases). This receptor was identified in a human donor in good health. Sequencing input: T cells isolated from PBMCs. The CDR3 sequence: CASSFLDSSTYEQYF. In nucleotides, the CDR3 is TGCGCCAGCAGCTTCTTAGACAGCTCTACCTACGAGCAGTACTTC.